One sample yielded the 8 T cell receptor beta chains listed below, sequenced in a study of shared clonotypes between healthy human individuals. Some clones are missing from TCRdb's copy, which holds only in-frame ones; the method was immunoSEQ multiplex PCR. Among 2 million to 3 million clones listed, under 95% were seen once. The sample taken for sequencing was naive CD4+ T cells from PBMCs. The subset denotes: CD45RA+ positively selected. All receptors come from a man aged 18 to 29 in good health. Some clones in this sample may be carry-over from other donors' samples.

This clone appeared once. This rearrangement joins TRBV9 to TRBJ1-2, with TRBD1 matching 7 bases. Germline values: CDR1 SGDLS, CDR2 YYNGEE. The CDR3 covers 15 residues. Losses at the gene ends were 0 bases for V and 6 bases for J; bases not matched to a gene: 8. The CDR3 DNA reads TGTGCCAGCAGCGTAGAAAGGGGGCTACGGGATGGCTACACCTTC. Its protein product is CASSVERGLRDGYTF.

The V gene is TRBV18, the J gene TRBJ2-1; D remains unclear. The CDR3 is 14 amino acids. The germline gives CDR1 KGHSH, CDR2 LQKENI. The V end was cut by 2 bases, the J end by 12 bases, with 17 bases between. CDR3 amino acids: CASSPATDSGVQFF. CDR3 in DNA: TGTGCCAGCTCACCAGCAACTGACTCCGGAGTGCAGTTCTTC.

This chain uses TRBV7-2 with TRBJ1-5; TRBD1 matches 8 bases. J was trimmed by 1 base and V by 2 bases; bases with no gene match: 10. The germline CDR1 and CDR2 sequences are SGHTA and FQGNSA. The CDR3 is 18 amino acids. CDR3 residues: CASSLRRQGLLSNQPQHF. The CDR3 DNA reads TGTGCCAGCAGCTTAAGGCGACAGGGGTTGCTAAGCAATCAGCCCCAGCATTTT.

This chain joins TRBV6-4 and TRBJ2-1; 13 nucleotides line up with TRBD2. Germline CDR1 MRHNA, CDR2 SNTAGT. The CDR3 spans 15 residues. Trimming at V came to 5 bases and at J to 8 bases, leaving 6 bases not matched to a gene. CDR3 DNA sequence: TGTGCCAGCAGTCGCGGACTAGCGGGAGTGGATGAGCAGTTCTTC. It yields the protein CASSRGLAGVDEQFF.

The V gene is TRBV7-9, the J gene TRBJ2-4, with D possibly matching TRBD1 (6 bases). This CDR3 spans 15 amino acids. Deletions cut 3 bases from V and 4 bases from J, with 13 bases between. Germline V gives CDR1 SEHNR, CDR2 FQNEAQ (reference sequence). DNA for the CDR3: TGTGCCAGCAGCTTTGGTGGACAGCCAAAAAACATTCAGTACTTC. This sequence encodes CASSFGGQPKNIQYF.

The gene calls are TRBV29-1 and TRBJ2-1; 9 nucleotides match TRBD2. From germline, CDR1 is SQVTM and CDR2 ANQGSEA. This CDR3 region has 15 residues. The V gene end was trimmed by 6 bases and the J gene end by 9 bases; junction bases not matched to a gene: 15. The CDR3 sequence: CSVPPLAAGGGEQFF. CDR3 in DNA: TGCAGCGTGCCACCCCTGGCCGCGGGGGGGGGTGAGCAGTTCTTC.

In its sample, this clone was seen once. The chain combines TRBV2 with TRBJ2-2, with no clear D. From germline, CDR1 is SNHLY and CDR2 FYNNEI. V was cut by 8 bases and J by 1 base, with 8 bases left in between. This CDR3 contains 13 residues. For the CDR3, the DNA is TGTGCCAGCTGGGCGCTGAACACCGGGGAGCTGTTTTTT. This gives the protein CASWALNTGELFF.

CDR3 DNA sequence: TGTGCCACCAGCAGAGAGATGCGTTTGATCTATCAAAGCGAGCAGTACTTC. It codes for CATSREMRLIYQSEQYF. The V and J genes are TRBV15 and TRBJ2-7; D is ambiguous. Trimming took off 0 bases at V and 6 bases at J, with 21 bases between the two ends. Germline V gene lookup returns CDR1 LNHNV and CDR2 YYDKDF (reference sequence). This CDR3 spans 17 amino acids.